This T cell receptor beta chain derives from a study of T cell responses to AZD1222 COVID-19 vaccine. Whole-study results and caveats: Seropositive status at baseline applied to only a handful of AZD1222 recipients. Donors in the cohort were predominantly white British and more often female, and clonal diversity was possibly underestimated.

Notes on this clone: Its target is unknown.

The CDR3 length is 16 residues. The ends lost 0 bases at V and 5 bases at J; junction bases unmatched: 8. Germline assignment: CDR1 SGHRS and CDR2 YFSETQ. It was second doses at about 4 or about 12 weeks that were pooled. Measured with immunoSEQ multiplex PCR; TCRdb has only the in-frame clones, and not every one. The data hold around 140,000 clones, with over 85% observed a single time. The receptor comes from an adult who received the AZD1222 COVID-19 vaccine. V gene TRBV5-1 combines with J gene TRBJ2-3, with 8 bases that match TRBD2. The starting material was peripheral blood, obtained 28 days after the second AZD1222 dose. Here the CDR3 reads CASSLDGRAGGDTQYF. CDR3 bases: TGCGCCAGCAGCTTGGACGGGAGGGCCGGGGGAGATACGCAGTATTTT.